The rows below give T cell receptor beta chains drawn from one sample of a study of cytomegalovirus exposure and HLA in healthy donors. Sequencing used immunoSEQ multiplex PCR; TCRdb keeps in-frame clones, though not all of them. Here the sample spans 85,000 to 120,000 clones, around 89% being singletons. Input material: PBMCs. These receptors were taken from a young woman in good health and CMV-seropositive. The conserved cysteine and the conserved F or W are not part of the CDR3 here. Clone size appears in some rows only: once, few, many, or a class for an expanded clone.

CDR3 | length | size | V
ASSPGQGGTEAF | 12 | NA | TRBV7-6
ASSLGLAGASKNIQY | 15 | NA | TRBV7-8
SAQAVRQGSNEQF | 13 | once | TRBV29-1
ASSAPAAGVNTGELF | 15 | NA | TRBV2
ASILSGTGDNEQF | 13 | NA | TRBV10-2
ASSPPGTGDTIY | 12 | NA | TRBV28
ASSQDLGGQPQH | 12 | NA | TRBV4-2
ASSYSDRVTEAF | 12 | NA | TRBV6-5
ASRQLDRTYTEAF | 13 | NA | TRBV19
ASSLGGGGPYEQY | 13 | NA | TRBV28
ASSRYLAQGRNSPLH | 15 | NA | TRBV4-3
ASSLRQQRQETQY | 13 | NA | TRBV7-9
ASSFSFGGSYGYT | 13 | NA | TRBV28
ASKEGSVGHSEAF | 13 | once | TRBV2
ASSLSSGTGLNTEAF | 15 | NA | TRBV27
ASSNTGNRPRGEKLF | 15 | once | TRBV28
ASSLMWQQF | 9 | NA | TRBV28
ASSQGQGDYEQY | 12 | few | TRBV4-2
ASSLIRQGPSGANVLT | 16 | few | TRBV28
ASSLAFHSGTEAF | 13 | once | TRBV7-2
SALNTYEQY | 9 | NA | TRBV20-1
ASNPGTGVQETQY | 13 | NA | TRBV6-1
ASRQTGGVGGDTQY | 14 | NA | TRBV10-1
ASSGRDSLSTDTQY | 14 | NA | TRBV28
ASSRDTINQPQH | 12 | NA | TRBV2
ASVSYGGPYNEQF | 13 | once | TRBV28